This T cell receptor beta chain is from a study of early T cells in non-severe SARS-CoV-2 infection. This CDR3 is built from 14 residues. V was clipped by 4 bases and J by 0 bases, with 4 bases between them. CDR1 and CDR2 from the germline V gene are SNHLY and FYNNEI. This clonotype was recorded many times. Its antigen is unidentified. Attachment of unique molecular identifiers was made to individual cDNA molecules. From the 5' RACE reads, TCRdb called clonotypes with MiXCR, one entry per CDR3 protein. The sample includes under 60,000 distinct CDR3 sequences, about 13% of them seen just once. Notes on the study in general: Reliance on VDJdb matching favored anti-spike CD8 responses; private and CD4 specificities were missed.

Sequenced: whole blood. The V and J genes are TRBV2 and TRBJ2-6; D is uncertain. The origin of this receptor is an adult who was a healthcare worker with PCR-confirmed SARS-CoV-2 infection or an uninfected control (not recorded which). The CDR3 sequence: CASSGDSGANVLTF. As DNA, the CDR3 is TGTGCCAGCAGTGGGGACTCTGGGGCCAACGTCCTGACTTTC.